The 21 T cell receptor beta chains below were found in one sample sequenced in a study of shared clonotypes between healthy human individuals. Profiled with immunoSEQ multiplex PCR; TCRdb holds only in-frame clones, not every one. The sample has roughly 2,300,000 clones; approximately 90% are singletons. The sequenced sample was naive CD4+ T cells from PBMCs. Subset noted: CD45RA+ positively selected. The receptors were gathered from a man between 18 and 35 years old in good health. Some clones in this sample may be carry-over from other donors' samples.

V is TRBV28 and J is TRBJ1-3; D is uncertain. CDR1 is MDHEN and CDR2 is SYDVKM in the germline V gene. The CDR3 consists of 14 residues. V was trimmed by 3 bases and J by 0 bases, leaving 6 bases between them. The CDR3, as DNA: TGTGCCAGCAGTTTTACCCGCTCTGGAAACACCATATATTTT. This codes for CASSFTRSGNTIYF.

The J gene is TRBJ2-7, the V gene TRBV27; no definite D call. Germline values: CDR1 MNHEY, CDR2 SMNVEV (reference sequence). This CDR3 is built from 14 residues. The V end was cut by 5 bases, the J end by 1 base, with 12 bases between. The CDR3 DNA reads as TGTGCCAGCAGTCCACGCGACATATCCTACGAGCAGTACTTC. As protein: CASSPRDISYEQYF.

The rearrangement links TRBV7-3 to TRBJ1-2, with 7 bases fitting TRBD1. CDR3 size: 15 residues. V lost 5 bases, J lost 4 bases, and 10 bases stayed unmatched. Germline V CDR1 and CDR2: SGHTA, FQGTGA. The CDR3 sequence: CASSGTVTFSYGYTF. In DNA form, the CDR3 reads TGTGCCAGCAGCGGGACAGTTACCTTCTCCTATGGCTACACCTTC.

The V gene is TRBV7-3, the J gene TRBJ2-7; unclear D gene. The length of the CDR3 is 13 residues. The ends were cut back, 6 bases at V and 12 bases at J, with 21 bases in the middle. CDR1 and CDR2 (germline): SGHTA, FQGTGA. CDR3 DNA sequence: TGTGCCAGCAGTTTTAGCCGAGATGCTGTCGTGTACTTC. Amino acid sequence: CASSFSRDAVVYF.

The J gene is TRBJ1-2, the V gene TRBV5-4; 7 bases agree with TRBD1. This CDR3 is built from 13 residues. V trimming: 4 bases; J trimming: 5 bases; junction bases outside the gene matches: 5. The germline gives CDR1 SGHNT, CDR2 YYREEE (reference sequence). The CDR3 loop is CASSRDSLYGYTF. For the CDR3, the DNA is TGTGCCAGCAGCCGGGACAGTCTATATGGCTACACCTTC.

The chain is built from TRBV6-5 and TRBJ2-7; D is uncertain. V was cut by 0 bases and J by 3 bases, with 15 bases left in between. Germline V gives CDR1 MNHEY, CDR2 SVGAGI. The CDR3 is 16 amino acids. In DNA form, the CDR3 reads TGTGCCAGCAGTTACTCACCGCATGGGTCCCGCTACGAGCAGTACTTC. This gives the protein CASSYSPHGSRYEQYF.

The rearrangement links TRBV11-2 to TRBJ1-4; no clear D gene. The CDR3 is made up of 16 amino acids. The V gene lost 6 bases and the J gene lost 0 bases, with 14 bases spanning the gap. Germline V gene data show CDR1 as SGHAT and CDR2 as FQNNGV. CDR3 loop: CASRPRTDSTNEKLFF. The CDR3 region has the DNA TGTGCCAGCAGACCCCGGACGGATTCAACTAATGAAAAACTGTTTTTT.

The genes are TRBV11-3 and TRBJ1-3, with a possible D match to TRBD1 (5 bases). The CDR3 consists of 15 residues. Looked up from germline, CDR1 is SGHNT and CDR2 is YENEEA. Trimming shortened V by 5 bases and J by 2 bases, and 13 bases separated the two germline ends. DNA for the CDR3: TGTGCCAGCAGCCACACCGACAGTACTGGAAACACCATATATTTT. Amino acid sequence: CASSHTDSTGNTIYF.

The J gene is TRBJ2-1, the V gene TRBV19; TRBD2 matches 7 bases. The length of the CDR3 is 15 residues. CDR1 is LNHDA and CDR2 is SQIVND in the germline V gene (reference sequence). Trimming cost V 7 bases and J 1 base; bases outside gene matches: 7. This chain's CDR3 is CASNMGGDSYNEQFF. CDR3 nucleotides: TGTGCCAGTAACATGGGGGGGGATTCCTACAATGAGCAGTTCTTC.

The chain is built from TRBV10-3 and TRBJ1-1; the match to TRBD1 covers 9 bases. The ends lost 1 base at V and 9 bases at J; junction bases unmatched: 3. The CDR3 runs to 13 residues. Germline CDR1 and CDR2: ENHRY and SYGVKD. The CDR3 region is CAISEWTGDQAFF. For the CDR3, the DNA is TGTGCCATCAGTGAGTGGACAGGGGACCAAGCTTTCTTT.

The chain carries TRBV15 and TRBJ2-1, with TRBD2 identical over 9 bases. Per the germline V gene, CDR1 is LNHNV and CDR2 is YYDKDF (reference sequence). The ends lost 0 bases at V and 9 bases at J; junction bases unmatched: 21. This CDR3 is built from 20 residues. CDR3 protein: CATSREGAASVIAGVIEQFF. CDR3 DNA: TGTGCCACCAGCAGAGAGGGGGCGGCCTCGGTGATAGCGGGGGTCATTGAGCAGTTCTTC.

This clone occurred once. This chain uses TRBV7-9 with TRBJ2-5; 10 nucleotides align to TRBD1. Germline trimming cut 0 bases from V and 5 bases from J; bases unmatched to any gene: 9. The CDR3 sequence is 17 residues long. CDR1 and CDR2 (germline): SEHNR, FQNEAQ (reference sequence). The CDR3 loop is CASSLASTGGFGETQYF. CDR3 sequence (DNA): TGTGCCAGCAGCTTAGCGTCGACAGGGGGCTTTGGGGAGACCCAGTACTTC.

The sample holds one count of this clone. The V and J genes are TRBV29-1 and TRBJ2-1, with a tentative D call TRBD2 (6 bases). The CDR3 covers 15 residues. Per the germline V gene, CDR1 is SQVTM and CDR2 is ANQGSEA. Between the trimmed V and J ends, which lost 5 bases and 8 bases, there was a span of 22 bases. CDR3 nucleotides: TGCAGCGTTATTCGGGGTCAGGGCTGGAGGGATGAGCAGTTCTTC. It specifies CSVIRGQGWRDEQFF.

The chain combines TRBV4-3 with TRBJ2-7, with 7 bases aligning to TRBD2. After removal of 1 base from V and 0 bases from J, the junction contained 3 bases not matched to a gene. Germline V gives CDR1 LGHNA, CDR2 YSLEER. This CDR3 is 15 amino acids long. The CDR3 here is CASSQARLASYEQYF. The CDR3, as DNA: TGCGCCAGCAGCCAAGCCCGACTAGCCTCCTACGAGCAGTACTTC.

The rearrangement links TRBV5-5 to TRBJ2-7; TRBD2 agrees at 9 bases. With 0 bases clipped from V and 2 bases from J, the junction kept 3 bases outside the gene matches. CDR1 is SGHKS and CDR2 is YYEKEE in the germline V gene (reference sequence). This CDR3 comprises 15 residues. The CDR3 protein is CASSLGGTSPYEQYF. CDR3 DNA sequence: TGTGCCAGCAGCTTGGGCGGGACTAGCCCCTACGAGCAGTACTTC.

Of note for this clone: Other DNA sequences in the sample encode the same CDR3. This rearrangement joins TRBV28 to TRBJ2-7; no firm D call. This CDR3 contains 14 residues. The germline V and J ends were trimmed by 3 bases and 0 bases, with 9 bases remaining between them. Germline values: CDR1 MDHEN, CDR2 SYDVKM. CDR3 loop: CASSFGRSSYEQYF. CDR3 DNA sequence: TGTGCCAGCAGTTTTGGACGGAGCTCCTACGAGCAGTACTTC.

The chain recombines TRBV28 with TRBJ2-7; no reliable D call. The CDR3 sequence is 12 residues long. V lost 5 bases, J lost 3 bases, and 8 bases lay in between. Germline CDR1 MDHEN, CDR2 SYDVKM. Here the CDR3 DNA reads TGTGCCAGCAGTACGACTCACTACGAGCAGTACTTC. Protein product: CASSTTHYEQYF.

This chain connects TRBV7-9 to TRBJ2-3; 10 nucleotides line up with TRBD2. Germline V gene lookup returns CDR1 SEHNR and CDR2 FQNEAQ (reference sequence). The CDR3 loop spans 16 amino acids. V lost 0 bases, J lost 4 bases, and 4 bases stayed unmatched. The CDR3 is CASSLAAGGPADTQYF. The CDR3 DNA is TGTGCCAGCAGCTTAGCAGCGGGAGGGCCGGCAGATACGCAGTATTTT.

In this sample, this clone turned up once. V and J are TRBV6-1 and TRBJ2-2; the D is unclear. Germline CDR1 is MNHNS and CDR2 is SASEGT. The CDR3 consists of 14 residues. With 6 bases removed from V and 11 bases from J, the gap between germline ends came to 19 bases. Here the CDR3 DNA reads TGTGCCAGCAGCCGACATACCCAAGAGGTCGAGCTGTTTTTT. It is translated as CASSRHTQEVELFF.

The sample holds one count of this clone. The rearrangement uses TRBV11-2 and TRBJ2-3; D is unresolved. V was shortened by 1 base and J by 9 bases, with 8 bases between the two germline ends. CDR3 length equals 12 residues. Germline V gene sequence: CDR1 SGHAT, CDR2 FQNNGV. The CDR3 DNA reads TGTGCCAGCAGCTTAGCCACCGGGACGCAGTATTTT. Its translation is CASSLATGTQYF.

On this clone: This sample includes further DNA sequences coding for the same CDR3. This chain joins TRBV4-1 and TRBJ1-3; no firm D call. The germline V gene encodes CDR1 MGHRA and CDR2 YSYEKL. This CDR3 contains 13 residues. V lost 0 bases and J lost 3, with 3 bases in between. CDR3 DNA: TGCGCCAGCAGCCAAGATCTTGGAAACACCATATATTTT. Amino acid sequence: CASSQDLGNTIYF.